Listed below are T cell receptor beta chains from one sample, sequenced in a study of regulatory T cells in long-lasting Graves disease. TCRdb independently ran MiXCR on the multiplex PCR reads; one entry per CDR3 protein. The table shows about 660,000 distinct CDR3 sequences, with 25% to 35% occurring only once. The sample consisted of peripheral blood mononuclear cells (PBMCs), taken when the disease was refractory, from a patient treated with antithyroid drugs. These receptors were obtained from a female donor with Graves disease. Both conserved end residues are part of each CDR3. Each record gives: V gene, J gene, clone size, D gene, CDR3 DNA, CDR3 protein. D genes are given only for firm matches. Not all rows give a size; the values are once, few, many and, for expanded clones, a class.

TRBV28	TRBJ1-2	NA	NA	TGTGCCAGCATCGGGACCCAGGCCTATGGCTACACCTTC	CASIGTQAYGYTF
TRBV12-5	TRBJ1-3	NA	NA	TGTGCTAGTGGTTTCCTTGACAGGAACACCATATATTTT	CASGFLDRNTIYF
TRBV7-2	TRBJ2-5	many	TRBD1	TGTGCCAGCAGCGAGGGACAGGGGCTTGAAGAGACCCAGTACTTC	CASSEGQGLEETQYF
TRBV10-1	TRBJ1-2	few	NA	TGCGCCACCCCATGTACAGGCATCTATGGCTACACCTTC	CATPCTGIYGYTF
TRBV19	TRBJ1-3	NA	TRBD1	TGTGCCAGTACTCGCTTCCAGCCAGGGACAGCCTCTGGAAACACCATATATTTT	CASTRFQPGTASGNTIYF
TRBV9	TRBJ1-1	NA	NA	TGTGCCAGCAGCGTACAGGTTCACGGTGAAGCTTTCTTT	CASSVQVHGEAFF
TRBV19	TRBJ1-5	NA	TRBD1	TGTGCCAGTAGTACCGGGACAGGGGGAAGCAATCAGCCCCAGCATTTT	CASSTGTGGSNQPQHF
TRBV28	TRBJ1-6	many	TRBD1	TGTGCCAGCACTCTAGGGGGCACCAGCTCCTATAATTCACCCCTCCACTTT	CASTLGGTSSYNSPLHF
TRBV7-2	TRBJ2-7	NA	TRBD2	TGTGCCAGCAGCTTAGACCAGGGCGGGAGGTTTTACGAGCAGTACTTC	CASSLDQGGRFYEQYF
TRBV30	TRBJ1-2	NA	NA	TGTGCCTGGTTGGGGGGCGGGTACGGCTACACCTTC	CAWLGGGYGYTF
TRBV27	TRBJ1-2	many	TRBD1	TGTGCCAGCAGCCCGACGGGACAGGGATGGTCCGGCTACACCTTC	CASSPTGQGWSGYTF
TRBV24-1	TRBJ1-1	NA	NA	TGTGCCACCGCGGCAGGTTCAACAACTGAAGCTTTCTTT	CATAAGSTTEAFF
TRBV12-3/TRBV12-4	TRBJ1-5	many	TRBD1	TGTGCCAGCAGCTCGACAGGGTTGGGTCAGCCCCAGCATTTT	CASSSTGLGQPQHF
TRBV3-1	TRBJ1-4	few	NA	TGTGCCAGCAGCCAAGGATTTTCCGGGGAGGGCGAAAAACTGTTTTTT	CASSQGFSGEGEKLFF
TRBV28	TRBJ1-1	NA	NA	TGTGCCAGCAGTAGCAGCCCTGGAGCTTTCTTT	CASSSSPGAFF
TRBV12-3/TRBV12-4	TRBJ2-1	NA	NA	TGTGCCAGCAGACCTCCCGGACTTTACAATGAGCAGTTCTTC	CASRPPGLYNEQFF
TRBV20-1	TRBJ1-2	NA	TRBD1	TGCAGTGCTAGAGACCGAACCGGGACAGGGTTTCTTGGCTACACCTTC	CSARDRTGTGFLGYTF
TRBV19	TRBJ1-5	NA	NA	TGTGCCAGTAGTATATCCCGGGGGCAGGGGAATCAGCCCCAGCATTTT	CASSISRGQGNQPQHF
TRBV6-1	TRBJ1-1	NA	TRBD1	TGTGCCAGCAGAGACAGGGGGGTCACTGAAGCTTTCTTT	CASRDRGVTEAFF
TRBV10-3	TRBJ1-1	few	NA	TGTGCCATCAGTGGAGAGTCCCGCGCTTTCTTT	CAISGESRAFF
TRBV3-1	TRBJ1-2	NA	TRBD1	TGTGCCAGCAGCCAACCAGACAGGGGAAGTGGCTACACCTTC	CASSQPDRGSGYTF
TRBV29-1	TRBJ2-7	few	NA	TGCAGCGTTGAAATGGGTTACGAGCAGTACTTC	CSVEMGYEQYF
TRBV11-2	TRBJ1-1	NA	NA	TGTGCCAGCAGCTTAAGGGCAGGGAGTGAAAAAGCTTTCTTT	CASSLRAGSEKAFF
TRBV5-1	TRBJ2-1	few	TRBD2	TGCGCCAGCAGCCTAGGACTAGCGGGGCTCTACAATGAGCAGTTCTTC	CASSLGLAGLYNEQFF
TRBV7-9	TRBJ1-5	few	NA	TGTGCCAGCAGTTCTCAAGATAGCAATCAGCCCCAGCATTTT	CASSSQDSNQPQHF
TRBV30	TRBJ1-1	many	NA	TGTGCCTGGAGTGTACATAGTGAAGCTTTCTTT	CAWSVHSEAFF
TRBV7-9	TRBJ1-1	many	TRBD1	TGTGCCAGCAGCATCACAGGGGCGAACACTGAAGCTTTCTTT	CASSITGANTEAFF
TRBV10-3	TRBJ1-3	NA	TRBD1	TGTGCCATCACCGGGACAGCTGTTAACACCATATATTTT	CAITGTAVNTIYF
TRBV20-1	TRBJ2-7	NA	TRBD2	TGCAGTGCTAATAGCGGGAGGGCCGGTGACGAGCAGTACTTC	CSANSGRAGDEQYF
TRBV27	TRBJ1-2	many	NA	TGTGCCAGCAGTCGAAGGCCAGCTCGAGACTATGGCTACACCTTC	CASSRRPARDYGYTF
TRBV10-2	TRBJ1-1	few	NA	TGCGCCAGCAGTGAGCGGACAGCGCATGAAGCTTTCTTT	CASSERTAHEAFF